This T cell receptor (beta chain) was retrieved from a study of OX40 agonist ivuxolimab in advanced cancers. With respect to the entire study: Ivuxolimab was an agonistic, fully human IgG2 monoclonal antibody directed against OX40 (CD134), a costimulatory receptor. Intravenous ivuxolimab was administered to patients every 2 weeks at six dose levels: 0.01, 0.1, 0.3, 1.5, 3 and 10 mg/kg. Among the 50 to 55 dose-escalation patients, about 19 had hepatocellular carcinoma, roughly 15 melanoma, 9 renal cell carcinoma and 9 head and neck cancer. The dose-escalation cohort was roughly 87% male with a mean age of about 58 years, ranging from roughly 20 to 80. Patients were allowed to have had prior anti-PD-1, anti-PD-L1 or anti-CTLA-4 therapy, and approximately 40% of the dose-escalation patients had been treated with checkpoint inhibitors. Partial responses were achieved by three dose-escalation patients, of whom one had hepatocellular carcinoma and two had cutaneous melanoma. Peripheral TCRbeta sequencing was intended to test whether TCR sequence diversity was altered and clonal T-cell expansion was caused by ivuxolimab. The paper describes the monotherapy dose-escalation part (N of about 57 patients) of the phase I trial of ivuxolimab.

For sequencing of the TCRbeta CDR3 region, genomic DNA was extracted from the sorted cells. TCRbeta CDR3 regions were sequenced using the immunoSEQ Assay. TCRdb took over this immuneACCESS table, retaining in-frame rearrangements with V and J assigned. Such tables are incomplete; in checked studies, under half of the missing clones stem from an unresolved V gene, and the remainder is unexplained. The sample table shows approximately 120,000 clones, and 85% to 95% are seen once. Under 0.9% of the sample comes from the top ten. The paper's findings and limits, for the study overall: Partial responders in the 0.1-3.0 mg/kg groups had among the lowest normalized peripheral clonal expansion, especially among CD8+ T cells. Low levels of normalized T-cell clonal expansion were also seen in some patients who did not respond. Which antigens the clonally expanded peripheral T cells were specific for was not determined. After ivuxolimab, expanded clones were on average more numerous among CD8+ T cells than among CD4+ T cells. At doses from 0.1 to 3.0 mg/kg, clonal expansion was seen in both CD4+ and CD8+ blood T cells between baseline and week 6.

A note on this clone: The antigen it recognizes is unknown. No quality values exist for individual bases; no much larger clone is one base distant.

The germline V gene encodes CDR1 SGDLS and CDR2 YYNGEE. Spanning cysteine to phenylalanine, the CDR3 consists of 13 amino acids. The only DNA kept is the CDR3, 39 bases in frame from the first base. V is clipped by 0 bases and J by 6 bases, and the sequence between their germline boundaries is 10 bases long. Patients with a history of autoimmune disease or receiving systemic immunosuppression were excluded from the trial. Peripheral blood for TCR sequencing was collected from all dose cohorts at baseline, on cycle 4 day 1, and on cycle 7 day 1. The samples were taken from a phase I, first-in-human, multicenter, open-label dose-escalation trial of ivuxolimab. Adults with locally advanced or metastatic head and neck squamous cell, hepatocellular, melanoma or renal cell carcinoma were enrolled in the trial. CD4+ and CD8+ T cells were sorted separately from peripheral blood before TCR sequencing.

The chain couples TRBV9 to TRBJ2-7, with the D gene not clear enough to name. The receptor was isolated from an adult with an advanced solid tumor such as melanoma, head and neck, liver or kidney cancer. This specimen consisted of CD4+ or CD8+ T cells sorted from blood, obtained in a trial of the OX40 agonist ivuxolimab. The CDR3 amino acid sequence is: CASSVEGGVEQYF. The bases read TGTGCCAGCAGCGTAGAGGGCGGCGTCGAGCAGTACTTC.